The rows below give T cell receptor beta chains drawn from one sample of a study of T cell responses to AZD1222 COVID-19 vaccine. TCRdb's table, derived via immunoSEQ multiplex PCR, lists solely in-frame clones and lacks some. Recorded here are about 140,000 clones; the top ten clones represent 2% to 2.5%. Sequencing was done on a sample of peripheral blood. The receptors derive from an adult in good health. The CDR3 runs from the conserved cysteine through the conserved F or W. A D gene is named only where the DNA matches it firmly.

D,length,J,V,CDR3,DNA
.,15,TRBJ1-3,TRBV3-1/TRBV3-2,CASSQVPGPGNTIYF,TGTGCCAGCAGCCAAGTTCCGGGGCCTGGAAACACCATATATTTT
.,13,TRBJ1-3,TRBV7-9,CASTRDGLNTIYF,TGTGCCAGCACCCGGGACGGGTTGAACACCATATATTTT
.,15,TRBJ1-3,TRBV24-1,CATSDGGNSGNTIYF,TGTGCCACCAGTGATGGTGGAAACTCTGGAAACACCATATATTTT
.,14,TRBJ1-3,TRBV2,CASSGRGSGNTIYF,TGTGCCAGCAGCGGCAGGGGTTCTGGAAACACCATATATTTT
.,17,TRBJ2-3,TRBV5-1,CASSLGLGEGVSDTQYF,TGCGCCAGCAGCTTGGGTCTGGGGGAGGGGGTCTCGGATACGCAGTATTTT
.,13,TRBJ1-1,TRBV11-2,CASSLGRFTEAFF,TGTGCCAGCAGCTTGGGGAGATTCACTGAAGCTTTCTTT
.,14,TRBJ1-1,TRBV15,CATSQRTGYTEAFF,TGTGCCACCAGCCAAAGAACAGGTTACACTGAAGCTTTCTTT
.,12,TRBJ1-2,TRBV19,CASNEGNYGYTF,TGTGCCAGTAACGAGGGAAACTATGGCTACACCTTC
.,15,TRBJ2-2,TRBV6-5,CASSYSGAGTGELFF,TGTGCCAGCAGTTACTCAGGGGCGGGCACCGGGGAGCTGTTTTTT
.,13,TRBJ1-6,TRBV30,CARGDSYNSPLHF,TGCGCAAGAGGGGACTCCTATAATTCACCCCTCCACTTT
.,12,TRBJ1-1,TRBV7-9,CASSLNDYEAFF,TGTGCCAGCAGCTTAAATGACTATGAAGCTTTCTTT
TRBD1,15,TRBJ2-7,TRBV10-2,CASSARTGAVHEQYF,TGCGCCAGCAGCGCCCGGACAGGGGCCGTCCACGAGCAGTACTTC
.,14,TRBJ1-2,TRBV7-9,CASSLSVRTYGYTF,TGTGCCAGCAGCTTATCTGTGAGGACCTATGGCTACACCTTC
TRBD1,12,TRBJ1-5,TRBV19,CASRQGYQPQHF,TGTGCCAGTAGACAGGGGTATCAGCCCCAGCATTTT
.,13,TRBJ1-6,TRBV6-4,CASSDTGDSPLHF,TGTGCCAGCAGTGACACCGGGGATTCACCCCTCCACTTT
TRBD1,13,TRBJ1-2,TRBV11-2,CASSHGQDYGYTF,TGTGCCAGCAGCCATGGACAGGACTATGGCTACACCTTC
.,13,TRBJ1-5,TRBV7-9,CTTPGMDNQPQHF,TGTACCACCCCTGGCATGGACAATCAGCCCCAGCATTTT
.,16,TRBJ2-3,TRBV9,CASSVVGGGSTDTQYF,TGTGCCAGCAGCGTAGTGGGAGGGGGCAGCACAGATACGCAGTATTTT
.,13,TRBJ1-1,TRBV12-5,CASGWSRDTEAFF,TGTGCTAGTGGGTGGTCCAGGGACACTGAAGCTTTCTTT
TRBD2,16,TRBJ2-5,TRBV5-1,CASSWNSGGAGKTQYF,TGCGCCAGCAGCTGGAATAGCGGGGGGGCAGGGAAGACCCAGTACTTC
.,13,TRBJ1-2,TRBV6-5,CASRGSSNYGYTF,TGTGCCAGCAGGGGATCGTCTAACTATGGCTACACCTTC
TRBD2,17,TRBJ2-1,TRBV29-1,CSSSGTSGDPSYNEQFF,TGCAGCAGCTCCGGGACTAGCGGGGATCCCTCCTACAATGAGCAGTTCTTC
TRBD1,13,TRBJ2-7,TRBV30,CAWRSGQDYEQYF,TGTGCCTGGAGATCGGGACAGGACTACGAGCAGTACTTC
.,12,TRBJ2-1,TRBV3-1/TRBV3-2,CASSQLNNEQFF,TGTGCCAGCAGCCAACTTAACAATGAGCAGTTCTTC
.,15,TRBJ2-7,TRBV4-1,CASSQVRDRDYEQYF,TGCGCCAGCAGCCAAGTGCGGGACAGAGATTACGAGCAGTACTTC
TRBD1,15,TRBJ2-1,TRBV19,CASSSQDRGYNEQFF,TGTGCCAGTAGTAGTCAGGACAGGGGTTACAATGAGCAGTTCTTC
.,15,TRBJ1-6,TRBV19,CASSPGRGYNSPLHF,TGTGCCAGTAGTCCGGGGAGGGGTTATAATTCACCCCTCCACTTT
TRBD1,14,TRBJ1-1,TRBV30,CALNRGGWNTEAFF,TGTGCCTTAAACAGGGGCGGATGGAACACTGAAGCTTTCTTT
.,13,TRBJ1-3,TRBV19,CASTPFPGNTIYF,TGTGCCAGTACGCCCTTCCCTGGAAACACCATATATTTT
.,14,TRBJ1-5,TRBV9,CASSTGTGNQPQHF,TGTGCCAGCAGCACCGGCACAGGGAATCAGCCCCAGCATTTT
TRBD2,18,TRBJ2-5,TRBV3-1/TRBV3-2,CASSQRVASGGPQETQYF,TGTGCCAGCAGCCAAAGAGTGGCTAGCGGGGGGCCTCAAGAGACCCAGTACTTC
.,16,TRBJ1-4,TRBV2,CASSDVGRATNEKLFF,TGTGCCAGCAGTGACGTTGGCCGGGCAACTAATGAAAAACTGTTTTTT
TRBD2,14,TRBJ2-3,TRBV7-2,CASSRDYRTDTQYF,TGTGCCAGCAGTCGGGACTATCGCACAGATACGCAGTATTTT
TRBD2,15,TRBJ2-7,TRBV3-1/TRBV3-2,CASSQEPGLTYEQYF,TGTGCCAGCAGCCAAGAACCGGGACTAACCTACGAGCAGTACTTC
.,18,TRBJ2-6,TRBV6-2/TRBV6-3,CASSSRTARYSGANVLTF,TGTGCCAGCAGTTCTCGGACAGCCCGATACTCTGGGGCCAACGTCCTGACTTTC